This T cell receptor (beta chain) derives from a study of a mutant IDH1 vaccine in newly diagnosed glioma. At the level of the study: The treated group averaged about 41 years old and was roughly 62% male, approximately 38% female. Beforehand, treatment had been radiotherapy, temozolomide, or both; the majority received both. Study-level points and caveats: With respect to changes in top peripheral T cell clonotypes, pseudoprogression seemed unrelated.

With respect to this clone: Its target is unknown.

Method: immunoSEQ multiplex PCR; TCRdb's copy keeps in-frame clones and lacks some. The table lists roughly 34,000 clones, around 80% of them singletons, with roughly 9% in the top ten. The sample's time point: baseline, week 1 (first vaccination visit). Specified treatment: pre-vaccination baseline after standard-of-care therapy. The donor cohort comprised cases of new WHO grade 3 or 4 IDH1-mutant, ATRX-lost astrocytoma. The receptor's source is a man aged 45-65 years with glioma. Some clones in this sample may be carry-over from other donors' samples. This specimen consisted of peripheral blood mononuclear cells (PBMCs), obtained from a glioma patient treated with radiotherapy, temozolomide or both.

The CDR3 DNA follows: TGTGCCAGTACCCCATTTATGGGACAGGGTGTTCAGCCCCAGCATTTT. Residues: CASTPFMGQGVQPQHF. The chain is built from TRBV19 and TRBJ1-5; 9 positions agree with TRBD1. Germline V gene data show CDR1 as LNHDA and CDR2 as SQIVND (reference sequence). V trimming: 7 bases; J trimming: 6 bases; junction bases outside the gene matches: 13. CDR3 length equals 16 residues.